The sequence of this TCR beta chain was determined in a study of cytomegalovirus exposure and HLA in healthy donors (dated by TCRdb to 2016 to 2017). For context, the study as a whole: In an earlier analysis of roughly 590 of the donors, 250 to 350 Gb of sequence data and 120 million or so unique TCR beta sequences from about 190 million T cells were reported. An early release covering roughly 600 HLA-typed donors comprised roughly 300 gigabases of sequencing data and 85 million or so unique TCR sequences. Of the approximately 400 genotyped donors, approximately 83% fell in the genetic ancestry cluster associated with self-reported Caucasian donors. The study aimed to test whether cataloging public T cell receptors could reveal signatures of past pathogen exposure. The T cell repertoires of under 750 subjects were profiled by immunosequencing and related to cytomegalovirus serostatus. In addition to the first cohort of hundreds of subjects, a separate validation cohort of 130 or so different subjects was used. To predict cytomegalovirus infection status, the study brought together high-throughput TCR immunosequencing, statistical association of individual TCRs with disease status, and machine learning. A later analysis re-examined previously published TCR beta repertoires from several hundred donors and added high-resolution HLA genotyping to investigate patterns of TCR occurrence. Rather than drawing on any new phenotypic data, the later analysis identified candidate immune exposures from TCR beta sequences and the way those sequences occurred across donors. In an earlier analysis of around 540 of the donors, high-throughput TCR beta sequencing was used to judge whether each TCR beta V gene segment behaved as functional or pseudogenic. Donor age, sex, ethnicity and CMV serostatus were compiled alongside the repertoire data. A later genetic analysis used genome-wide SNP genotypes for about 60% of the roughly 700 donors, treating that subset as a discovery cohort. All discovery cohort repertoires had been generated on a single sequencing platform. HLA typing covered class I and class II loci at four-digit resolution. Typing coverage varied by locus: roughly 629-640 donors for A, B, C, DRB1 and DQB1; approximately 500 for DQA1; over 600 for DPA1; more than 450 for DPB1. Because of strong linkage in the cohort, roughly five DR-DQ haplotypes were treated as single units for association and clustering. Across approximately 400 genotyped donors of the cohort, an average of approximately 240,000 unique TCR beta nucleotide sequences per donor were sequenced, and 15% to 20% of those sequences were non-productive. Points the paper makes about the study in general: When HLA alleles, especially DR and DQ, strongly co-occurred, attributing TCR associations to individual alleles was difficult. Correlated functional status among segregating V segments might be attributable to linkage disequilibrium, but an unknown experimental factor could not be ruled out. A further reported finding was that TCR beta sequences accurately predicted the HLA-A and HLA-B alleles for most subjects in the first cohort. Only TCR beta chains were sequenced in this cohort, and the absence of alpha or paired-chain data limited detectable features. A total of 150 to 200 TCR beta chains were listed by the study as associated with cytomegalovirus. An association between a missense DCLRE1C variant and V-gene and J-gene trimming of TCR beta chains was found in a later genetic analysis and replicated in an independent cohort. The presence/absence analyses assumed that sequencing depth was roughly uniform across donors, and that assumption may not be true. Because some donors lacked HLA typing at each locus, the association tests relied only on the typed subset. In a later analysis, several top co-occurrence clusters were reported to appear linked to parvovirus B19, influenza, CMV and Epstein-Barr virus. For the cohort, immune exposure information was limited to CMV serostatus. Most CMV-associated TCR beta chains appeared to be HLA-restricted in a later analysis, and the HLA associations seemed to be driven largely by CMV exposure. Cytomegalovirus status was reported to be diagnosed by the classifier with high specificity and sensitivity in both the original and validation cohorts. The authors suggested that the approach could potentially be extended to other disease states and immunological phenotypes. At a false discovery rate of 0.05, a later analysis linked some 17,000 TCR beta sequences to specific HLA alleles. While some public TCRs were present in many individuals, most TCR sequences turned up only very rarely across donors. In a later analysis, the rate of TCR association differed among HLA loci, with DRB1 alleles having the most associated TCRs and HLA-C alleles having the fewest. Because counts were too low, roughly 17 rarely observed V segments, including chromosome 9 orphons, were left out of the earlier analysis of 500 to 750 of the donors. A group of highly shared sequence variants was considered likely to be a technical artifact of the sequencing pipeline. In a later analysis, HLA-associated TCR beta chains were found to be more clonally expanded and to have lower generation probabilities than equally common non-associated chains. A later genetic analysis reported fewer N-insertions in productive TCRs among donors in an Asian-associated ancestry cluster than the roughly 650-donor mean. Because the 87-base-pair reads could not distinguish some IMGT-functional V segments, including TRBV6-2 and TRBV6-3, those segments were excluded. Broadly in line with IMGT annotations, most TCR beta V segments showed up in productive rearrangements about 87% or about 30% of the time in an earlier analysis of approximately 640 of the donors. A few of the identified cytomegalovirus-associated TCR beta chains were confirmed in vitro to be specific for cytomegalovirus antigens.

The library was produced with the immunoSEQ multiplex PCR assay. A mixture of 60 forward primers for TCR Vbeta segments and 13 reverse primers for TCR Jbeta segments was used in the multiplex PCR. The CDR3 region of rearranged TCR beta genes was amplified from genomic DNA with a multiplex PCR assay. The amplified TCR beta libraries were sequenced on the Illumina HiSeq System as 87-base-pair reads. The study's own analysis went as follows. A later analysis tallied 75 million to 95 million unique TCR beta chains across the 600 to 700 repertoires, and approximately 12 million of those chains were shared by two or more donors. To remove PCR and sequencing errors, raw reads were error-corrected and collapsed into unique sequences using a nearest-neighbor algorithm that merged closely related sequences. Alignment of CDR3 sequences to IMGT reference sequences was used to assign V, D and J gene segments. For a sequence to be retained, at least a six-nucleotide match to both a V gene segment and a J gene segment was required. A rearrangement was called productive if the CDR3 had no stop codons and remained in frame with V and J, and every other rearrangement was called non-productive. CDR3 was defined by IMGT convention, running from the second conserved V-encoded cysteine to the conserved J-encoded phenylalanine. The earlier analysis of 500 to 600 of the donors excluded sequences that lacked an unambiguous match to a single V gene segment. In an earlier analysis of approximately 590 of the donors, a V segment was called functional when productive rearrangements were above 56.7%, and segregating when the standard deviation between donors exceeded 5%. A statistical classification framework was built for diagnosing cytomegalovirus status from the catalog of TCR beta chain sequences. V and J gene assignment, in a later analysis, came from comparing TCR nucleotide sequences with IMGT/GENE-DB human TR gene sequences. Using the TCRdist pipeline, a later analysis assigned CDR3 sequences along with most-parsimonious VDJ recombination scenarios. A later analysis defined each TCR beta chain by its CDR3 amino acid sequence plus V-gene family, and excluded reads lacking a unique V-gene family. A later analysis removed roughly 590 highly shared, low-generation-probability nucleotide sequences to deal with suspected cross-contamination and a sequencing artifact. In a later analysis, a clonal expansion index was calculated for each public chain from normalized within-repertoire ranks of inferred template counts. A later analysis computed generation probabilities with a VDJ recombination model fitted to out-of-frame rearrangements, and checked the results against IGoR. Hypergeometric tests were used in a later analysis to score TCR-TCR, TCR-HLA and TCR-CMV co-occurrence, with a repertoire-size bias correction applied to the TCR pairs. A later analysis estimated false discovery rates by permuting HLA or CMV assignments 20 times. In a later analysis, co-occurring TCRs were grouped using DBSCAN, and TCRdist sequence similarity was added for clustering within HLA-allele-positive subsets. Repertoires with fewer than 30,000 or more than 120,000 public chains were left out of co-occurrence clustering, as were five repertoires with anomalous nucleotide sharing. As stored in TCRdb, this immuneACCESS dataset retains in-frame rearrangements with V and J assigned. A fraction of the clones does not appear; measured against another copy, unresolved V genes explain less than half of the discrepancy, and the remainder lacks a known reason. V and J calls and clone size are given by that table; D and trimming were obtained from the DNA. Present in this sample are over 75,000 clones, under 80% of which were seen just once. The ten largest clonotypes hold around 7.5% of the sample.

At the junction V is shortened by 7 bases and J by 4 bases; bases outside the gene matches: 6. Spanning cysteine to phenylalanine, the CDR3 consists of 14 amino acids. The read is trimmed to its CDR3 DNA, 42 bases read in frame from base 1. Sequences MNHNS (CDR1) and SASEGT (CDR2) are obtained from the germline V gene. Concerning this clone: Its antigen has not been determined. Per-base qualities were not stored, and no clone one base away is much larger.

The cohort was made up of around 720 healthy bone marrow donors. All cohort members were sampled while nominally healthy, although unrecorded immune exposures were likely present. The donor was CMV seropositive and belonged to the group of 250 to 300 seropositive cohort members. Every donor gave a peripheral blood sample, and the peripheral blood mononuclear cells from that sample were used for TCR beta sequencing. Genomic DNA was extracted from the blood cell samples with the Qiagen DNeasy Blood Extraction Kit. The rearranged segments are TRBV6-1 and TRBJ1-3; 8 junctional bases match TRBD1. The sequence came from a man aged 45-65 years in good health and CMV-seropositive. Material: PBMCs. The CDR3 reads CASTDRGRGNTIYF. In nucleotides, the sequence is TGTGCCAGCACCGACAGGGGACGAGGAAACACCATATATTTT.